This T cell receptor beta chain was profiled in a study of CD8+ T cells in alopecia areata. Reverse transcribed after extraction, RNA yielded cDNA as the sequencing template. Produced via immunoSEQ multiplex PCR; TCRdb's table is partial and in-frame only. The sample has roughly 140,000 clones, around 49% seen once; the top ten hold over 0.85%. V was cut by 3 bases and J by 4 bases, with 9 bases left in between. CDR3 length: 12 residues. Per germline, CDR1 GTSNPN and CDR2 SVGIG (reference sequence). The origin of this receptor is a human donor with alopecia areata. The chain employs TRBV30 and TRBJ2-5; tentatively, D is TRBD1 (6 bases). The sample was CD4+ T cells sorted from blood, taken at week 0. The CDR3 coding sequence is TGTGCCTGGAGCGGGACATCAGAGACCCAGTACTTC. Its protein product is CAWSGTSETQYF.